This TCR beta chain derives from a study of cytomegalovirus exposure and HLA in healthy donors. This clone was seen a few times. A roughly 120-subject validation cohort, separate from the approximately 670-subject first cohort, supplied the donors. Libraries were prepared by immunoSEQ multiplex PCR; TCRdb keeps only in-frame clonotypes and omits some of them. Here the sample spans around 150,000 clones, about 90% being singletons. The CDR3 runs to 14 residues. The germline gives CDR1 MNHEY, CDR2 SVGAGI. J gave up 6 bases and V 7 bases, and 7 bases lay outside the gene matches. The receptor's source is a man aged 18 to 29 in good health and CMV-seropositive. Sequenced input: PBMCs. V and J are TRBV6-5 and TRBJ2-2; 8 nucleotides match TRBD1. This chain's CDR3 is CASMWTGLSGELFF. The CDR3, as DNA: TGTGCCAGCATGTGGACAGGGTTATCCGGGGAGCTGTTTTTT.